Only a few counts were recorded for the clone carrying this TCR beta chain. The record originates from a study of T-cell reconstitution after alpha-beta-depleted transplantation in children. CDR1 is ENHRY and CDR2 is SYGVKD in the germline V gene. V lost 4 bases and J lost 4, with 13 bases in between. CDR3 length equals 14 residues. Preparation of the TCRbeta library was carried out with unique molecular identifiers. Each CDR3 protein is one row after TCRdb ran MiXCR on the PCR reads. The sample holds about 610,000 distinct CDR3 sequences, about 10% seen once. This receptor was obtained from a human donor who donated a stem cell graft to a child with acute myeloid leukemia. The material was PBMCs from the stem cell graft donor, obtained from the stem cell graft. V is TRBV10-3 and J is TRBJ2-5, with D perhaps matching TRBD2 (5 bases). CDR3 amino acids: CAISAGGGRETQYF. The CDR3 bases are TGTGCCATCAGTGCAGGAGGCGGGCGAGAGACCCAGTACTTC.